This is a list of T cell receptor beta chains from one sample in a study of T-cell reconstitution after alpha-beta-depleted transplantation in children. TCRdb passed the PCR reads through MiXCR, listing each CDR3 protein once. The repertoire consists of over 150,000 distinct CDR3 sequences, with about 6% occurring once and the leading ten covering 4.5%. This material consisted of PBMCs, taken before TCRalphabeta/CD19-depleted stem cell transplant. All receptors come from a girl under three years old with combined immunodeficiency, due to receive a stem cell transplant. CDR3s include the opening cysteine and the closing phenylalanine or tryptophan. A D gene is named only where the DNA matches it firmly. Only some rows state a clone size, as once, few, many or a class for expanded clones.

18	TRBD2	TRBV10-3	TRBJ2-3	many	CAISELAAETSSTDTQYF	TGTGCCATCAGTGAACTAGCGGCTGAAACTTCTAGCACAGATACGCAGTATTTT
16	NA	TRBV2	TRBJ2-5	many	CASRLRPTSLQETQYF	TGTGCCAGCAGGCTCCGCCCAACTAGCTTACAAGAGACCCAGTACTTC
13	TRBD1	TRBV29-1	TRBJ1-2	many	CSARTGTNYGYTF	TGCAGCGCTCGGACAGGGACTAACTATGGCTACACCTTC
14	TRBD2	TRBV20-1	TRBJ2-7	many	CSATLEREGYEQYF	TGCAGTGCGACACTTGAGCGGGAGGGTTACGAGCAGTACTTC
14	TRBD1	TRBV29-1	TRBJ1-1	many	CSVEDLTGGTEAFF	TGCAGCGTTGAAGATCTTACAGGGGGCACTGAAGCTTTCTTT
13	NA	TRBV5-1	TRBJ2-1	many	CASSWLAYNEQFF	TGCGCCAGCAGTTGGCTAGCTTACAATGAGCAGTTCTTC
10	NA	TRBV20-1	TRBJ2-1	many	CSAWDNEQFF	TGCAGTGCTTGGGACAATGAGCAGTTCTTC
17	TRBD1	TRBV7-3	TRBJ2-1	many	CASSLIVMGTEKNEQFF	TGTGCCAGCAGCTTAATAGTTATGGGGACAGAAAAGAATGAGCAGTTCTTC
13	NA	TRBV5-5	TRBJ2-1	NA	CASSLGSFDEQFF	TGTGCCAGCAGCTTGGGTAGCTTTGATGAGCAGTTCTTC
15	NA	TRBV7-2	TRBJ2-1	many	CASSLAGNWYNEQFF	TGTGCCAGCAGCTTAGCGGGGAATTGGTACAATGAGCAGTTCTTC
14	NA	TRBV5-6	TRBJ2-7	NA	CASSPENMLYEQYF	TGTGCCAGCAGCCCGGAGAATATGCTGTACGAGCAGTACTTC
16	NA	TRBV7-9	TRBJ2-7	few	CASSLGPGTDAYEQYF	TGTGCCAGCAGCTTAGGACCCGGGACTGATGCCTACGAGCAGTACTTC
14	NA	TRBV7-9	TRBJ2-7	many	CASSLKTDYYEQYF	TGTGCCAGCAGCTTAAAGACGGACTACTACGAGCAGTACTTC
14	NA	TRBV29-1	TRBJ1-2	many	CSVPTGRGSYGYTF	TGCAGCGTCCCTACTGGGCGGGGGTCGTATGGCTACACCTTC
12	TRBD1	TRBV12-3/TRBV12-4	TRBJ1-2	few	CASSSTGTGYTF	TGTGCCAGCAGTTCGACAGGGACCGGCTACACCTTC
15	NA	TRBV12-3/TRBV12-4	TRBJ1-4	NA	CASKITGALGEKLFF	TGTGCCAGCAAGATTACCGGGGCCTTGGGTGAAAAACTGTTTTTT
14	TRBD1	TRBV6-2/TRBV6-3	TRBJ2-5	many	CASSYIDREETQYF	TGTGCCAGCAGTTATATCGACAGGGAGGAGACCCAGTACTTC
16	NA	TRBV7-3	TRBJ2-1	NA	CASSLRASESYNEQFF	TGTGCCAGCAGCTTAAGAGCTAGTGAATCCTACAATGAGCAGTTCTTC
16	TRBD2	TRBV4-3	TRBJ2-3	many	CASSLTSGGTWDTQYF	TGCGCCAGCAGCCTAACTAGCGGGGGGACCTGGGATACGCAGTATTTT
13	TRBD2	TRBV2	TRBJ2-1	many	CARGLAGHNEQFF	TGTGCCAGAGGACTAGCGGGTCACAATGAGCAGTTCTTC
15	NA	TRBV3-1	TRBJ2-1	NA	CACSKQVPRPKEQFF	TGTGCCTGCAGCAAGCAGGTCCCCAGGCCAAAGGAGCAGTTCTTC
15	TRBD1	TRBV5-5	TRBJ2-3	NA	CASSPTGGEPTTQYF	TGTGCCAGCAGCCCGACAGGGGGGGAACCCACGACGCAGTATTTT
14	TRBD2	TRBV20-1	TRBJ2-1	NA	CSARDVGGFNEQFF	TGCAGTGCTAGAGATGTGGGGGGGTTCAATGAGCAGTTCTTC
13	TRBD2	TRBV29-1	TRBJ2-1	many	CSVEKRLAGGPIF	TGCAGCGTTGAGAAGCGATTAGCGGGAGGGCCGATCTTC
12	NA	TRBV10-3	TRBJ2-7	many	CATGDSSYEQYF	TGTGCCACCGGAGACAGCTCCTACGAGCAGTACTTC
15	NA	TRBV27	TRBJ2-7	NA	CASNEGPTPSYEQYF	TGTGCCAGCAATGAGGGACCCACACCCTCCTACGAGCAGTACTTC
15	TRBD1	TRBV7-2	TRBJ2-5	NA	CASSYQGGSGETQYF	TGTGCCAGCAGCTACCAAGGGGGCTCGGGAGAGACCCAGTACTTC
17	TRBD2	TRBV14	TRBJ2-2	many	CASSQVQGLTDTGELFF	TGTGCCAGCAGCCAAGTCCAGGGACTAACGGACACCGGGGAGCTGTTTTTT
18	NA	TRBV10-3	TRBJ2-5	many	CAISEILGLFPYQETQYF	TGTGCCATCAGTGAAATATTGGGATTGTTCCCGTACCAAGAGACCCAGTACTTC
14	NA	TRBV7-9	TRBJ2-7	many	CASSSWDDSYEQYF	TGTGCCAGCAGCTCCTGGGACGACTCCTACGAGCAGTACTTC
16	TRBD1	TRBV27	TRBJ1-2	few	CASSPWDRGRYYGYTF	TGTGCCAGCAGTCCTTGGGACAGGGGCCGGTACTATGGCTACACCTTC
14	NA	TRBV24-1	TRBJ2-1	many	CATSDLLSVDEQFF	TGTGCCACCAGTGATTTGCTTTCTGTGGATGAGCAGTTCTTC
19	NA	TRBV24-1	TRBJ2-3	few	CATSDPGTLSSRGTDTQYF	TGTGCCACCAGTGACCCCGGGACACTATCCTCCAGGGGCACAGATACGCAGTATTTT
15	NA	TRBV9	TRBJ2-3	many	CASSTDVFGTDTQYF	TGTGCCAGCAGCACCGACGTCTTCGGCACAGATACGCAGTATTTT
13	NA	TRBV10-3	TRBJ2-5	many	CAIKRLARETQYF	TGTGCCATCAAAAGGCTAGCTCGAGAGACCCAGTACTTC
13	NA	TRBV20-1	TRBJ1-2	many	CSARLPRNYGYTF	TGCAGTGCTAGACTGCCCCGTAACTATGGCTACACCTTC
14	NA	TRBV14	TRBJ2-7	many	CASSPIGGPMEQYF	TGTGCCAGCAGCCCCATTGGCGGGCCAATGGAGCAGTACTTC
14	NA	TRBV29-1	TRBJ2-3	many	CSVGVRGLTDTQYF	TGCAGCGTTGGTGTTCGGGGCCTCACAGATACGCAGTATTTT
18	NA	TRBV6-2/TRBV6-3	TRBJ1-1	many	CASSYSGVLYRVDGEAFF	TGTGCCAGCAGTTACTCCGGGGTACTCTATCGGGTCGACGGGGAAGCTTTCTTT
11	NA	TRBV20-1	TRBJ2-7	many	CSARDSYEQYF	TGCAGTGCTAGAGACTCCTACGAGCAGTACTTC
16	TRBD1	TRBV24-1	TRBJ2-1	many	CATSRGQGAYDSEQFF	TGTGCCACCAGCCGCGGACAGGGGGCGTATGATAGTGAGCAGTTCTTC
17	TRBD1	TRBV6-5	TRBJ2-4	few	CASSPPTRGRDKNIQYF	TGTGCCAGCAGCCCCCCGACGAGGGGGCGTGACAAAAACATTCAGTACTTC
16	NA	TRBV20-1	TRBJ2-3	few	CSARDHGSGYTDTQYF	TGCAGTGCTAGAGACCACGGGAGCGGGTACACAGATACGCAGTATTTT
13	NA	TRBV12-3/TRBV12-4	TRBJ2-5	many	CASSFRLRETQYF	TGTGCCAGCAGTTTCCGACTACGGGAGACCCAGTACTTC
15	TRBD1	TRBV11-1	TRBJ1-2	many	CASSPTGGVDYGYTF	TGTGCCAGCAGCCCTACAGGGGGCGTCGACTATGGCTACACCTTC
15	NA	TRBV15	TRBJ1-6	few	CATSRSRAYNSPLHF	TGTGCCACCAGCAGGTCCAGGGCCTATAATTCACCCCTCCACTTT
13	TRBD1	TRBV7-2	TRBJ1-3	many	CASSRQGGNTIYF	TGTGCCAGCAGCAGACAGGGTGGAAACACCATATATTTT
14	NA	TRBV9	TRBJ2-3	many	CASSTGLSTDTQYF	TGTGCCAGCAGCACCGGACTAAGCACAGATACGCAGTATTTT
15	NA	TRBV4-1	TRBJ2-5	many	CASSQGSRGVETQYF	TGCGCCAGCAGCCAAGGGTCGAGGGGTGTTGAGACCCAGTACTTC
15	NA	TRBV20-1	TRBJ2-1	many	CSAYSGDLGSDEQFF	TGCAGTGCTTACTCAGGGGATTTAGGTAGCGATGAGCAGTTCTTC
12	NA	TRBV20-1	TRBJ2-5	medium-sized	CSASGGRETQYF	TGCAGTGCTAGCGGGGGGCGGGAGACCCAGTACTTC